These 9 T cell receptor beta chains were sequenced from one sample in a study of T cells after yellow fever vaccination. TCRdb passed the 5' RACE reads through MiXCR, listing each CDR3 protein once. The data hold approximately 340,000 distinct CDR3 sequences, with 8.7% observed a single time. Here the sequenced sample was PBMCs, taken on the day of the first yellow fever vaccination. Receptors were obtained from a man between 18 and 29 years old who received the YFV17D yellow fever vaccine.

This clonotype has only a few counts. This chain joins TRBV7-3 and TRBJ2-7; D might be TRBD1 (5 bases). Germline V gives CDR1 SGHTA, CDR2 FQGTGA. The CDR3 extends over 12 amino acids. V was cut by 6 bases and J by 5 bases, with 11 bases left in between. The CDR3, as DNA: TGTGCCAGCAGATTACAGGTCCACGAGCAGTACGTC. Translating it yields CASRLQVHEQYV.

This clonotype was picked up many times. CDR3 residues: CASSPQDRDTEAFF. The CDR3 DNA sequence: TGTGCCAGCAGCCCGCAGGATCGGGACACTGAAGCTTTCTTT. The gene calls are TRBV7-9 and TRBJ1-1, with D unclear. CDR3 length equals 14 residues. V was trimmed by 5 bases and J by 3 bases, leaving 13 bases between them. The germline V gene has CDR1 SEHNR and CDR2 FQNEAQ (reference sequence).

This clonotype was observed a handful of times. The rearrangement links TRBV21-1 to TRBJ2-1. TRBV21-1 is labeled a pseudogene. The CDR3 has 17 residues. The CDR3 here is CASSKAPVGSSYNEQFF. In DNA, the CDR3 is TGTGCCAGCAGCAAAGCGCCGGTGGGGTCCTCCTACAATGAGCAGTTCTTC.

The gene calls are TRBV29-1 and TRBJ1-3; D not certain. The CDR3 is 12 amino acids. Deletions cut 3 bases from V and 3 bases from J, with 6 bases between. CDR1 is SQVTM, CDR2 ANQGSEA, per germline. The CDR3 DNA reads TGCAGCGTTGAGGCCGGTGGAAACACCATATATTTT. Translation: CSVEAGGNTIYF.

The rearrangement uses TRBV7-6 and TRBJ2-2; D not resolved. CDR1 and CDR2 (germline): SGHVS, FNYEAQ. V was cut by 4 bases and J by 8 bases, with 17 bases left in between. CDR3 length equals 15 residues. The CDR3 is CASSSDRVGRGELFF. The CDR3 nucleotides are TGTGCCAGCAGCTCAGATAGGGTTGGAAGAGGGGAGCTGTTTTTT.

The chain couples TRBV6-5 to TRBJ2-1, with a tentative D call TRBD1 (5 bases). Germline V lookup: CDR1 MNHEY, CDR2 SVGAGI. The germline V and J ends were trimmed by 3 bases and 7 bases, with 13 bases remaining between them. CDR3 length: 14 residues. The CDR3 region has the DNA TGTGCCAGCAGTTATCTCCGCAGGGTAAATGAGCAGTTCTTC. This codes for CASSYLRRVNEQFF.

This clonotype was counted a few times. This rearrangement joins TRBV10-3 to TRBJ2-7, with 7 bases identical to TRBD1. The CDR3 runs to 12 residues. The ends lost 7 bases at V and 5 bases at J; junction bases unmatched: 5. Germline V gene data show CDR1 as ENHRY and CDR2 as SYGVKD. The CDR3 spells CAITQRGHEQYF. DNA for the CDR3: TGTGCCATCACCCAGAGGGGGCACGAGCAGTACTTC.

V is TRBV12-3 or TRBV12-4 and J is TRBJ2-3; D possibly corresponds to TRBD2 (5 bases). V lost 3 bases to trimming and J lost 2 bases, with 9 bases between them. This CDR3 contains 14 residues. CDR3 bases: TGTGCCAGCAGTTTCGAGGGCCCCACAGATACGCAGTATTTT. This gives the protein CASSFEGPTDTQYF.

This clonotype has more than one count but fewer than ten. V usage is TRBV25-1 and J usage is TRBJ2-1; D ambiguous. CDR3 size: 9 residues. CDR1 is MGHDK, CDR2 SYGVNS, per germline. V lost 11 bases, J lost 6 bases, and 5 bases lay in between. For the CDR3, the DNA is TGTGCCCGGCTCAATGAGCAGTTCTTC. Protein: CARLNEQFF.